This TCR beta chain was profiled in a study of technical replicates of blood from a handful of donors. Germline V gives CDR1 SGDLS, CDR2 YYNGEE. J was trimmed by 3 bases and V by 0 bases; bases with no gene match: 2. The CDR3 sequence is 15 residues long. Repertoires were generated with immunoSEQ multiplex PCR, while TCRdb's copy carries only in-frame clones and drops some. The profile shows some 87,000 clones, 85% to 95% of them singletons. Regarding this clone: In the same sample, other DNA sequences code for this CDR3.

This TCR was sampled from a human donor in good health. The chain employs TRBV9 and TRBJ2-5, with TRBD1 matching 10 bases. The material sequenced was T cells isolated from PBMCs. The CDR3 nucleotides are TGTGCCAGCAGCGTAGGAGGGACAGGGGAAGAGACCCAGTACTTC. The encoded protein is CASSVGGTGEETQYF.